This TCR beta chain stems from a study of cytomegalovirus exposure and HLA in healthy donors. The PCR used 60 Vbeta and 13 Jbeta primers. Measured with immunoSEQ multiplex PCR; TCRdb has only the in-frame clones, and not every one. The repertoire consists of more than 80,000 clones, with around 83% occurring once and the leading ten covering approximately 4%. Germline CDR1 LNHDA, CDR2 SQIVND (reference sequence). Trimming removed 3 bases from V and 6 bases from J, with 11 bases in between. The length of the CDR3 is 14 residues. The sequence was collected from a female donor in good health and CMV-seropositive. Sequencing was carried out using PBMCs. V and J are TRBV19 and TRBJ1-4; D is possibly TRBD1 (5 bases). The CDR3, as DNA: TGTGCCAGTAGTATTCGGCGGGACGATGAAAAACTGTTTTTT. Protein product: CASSIRRDDEKLFF.